This entry lists 7 T cell receptor beta chains sequenced from one sample in a study of T cell clusters in autoimmune cytopenias. TRB amplification used approximately 250 ng of peripheral blood genomic DNA. TRB rearrangements were amplified by touch-down multiplex PCR with mixed TRB-A/B primers. After re-calling the multiplex PCR reads, TCRdb lists one entry per CDR3 protein, DNA absent. Its table lists fewer than 6,000 distinct CDR3 sequences. Separately, the same data were catalogued under a study of T cell repertoires in aging, cancer and after chemotherapy.

The sequencing sample was made of peripheral blood. These receptors were taken from a human donor in good health.

The genes are TRBV5-4 and TRBJ1-4. The germline V gene encodes CDR1 SGHNT and CDR2 YYREEE (reference sequence). The CDR3 sequence is 15 residues long. The CDR3 loop reads CASSLTSATNEKLFF.

The rearrangement links TRBV30 to TRBJ1-1; TCRdb proposes TRBD1, but this gene call is untestable without DNA. Germline assignment: CDR1 GTSNPN and CDR2 SVGIG (reference sequence). The CDR3 covers 14 residues. The CDR3 loop is CAWKWDRVGTEAFF.

This clonotype ranks as medium-sized in terms of frequency. The chain is built from TRBV6-5 and TRBJ2-7. The CDR3 runs to 13 residues. Germline CDR1 MNHEY, CDR2 SVGAGI. CDR3 protein: CASSIALYYEQYF.

The gene calls are TRBV18 and TRBJ2-5; TCRdb's D call of TRBD1 is untestable without DNA. This CDR3 contains 17 residues. Per germline, CDR1 KGHSH and CDR2 LQKENI. CDR3 protein: CASSPQGNTGERETQYF.

The V call is TRBV19, the J call TRBJ1-5; TCRdb's D call of TRBD1 is untestable without DNA. This CDR3 has 15 residues. Germline lookup yields CDR1 LNHDA and CDR2 SQIVND (reference sequence). The CDR3 is CASSIGGGGSRAQHF.

Its frequency marks this clonotype as medium-sized (0.01 to 0.1%). This sequence joins TRBV18 and TRBJ2-1; TCRdb's assignment of TRBD2 cannot be checked, as there is no DNA. This CDR3 is built from 15 residues. Per germline, CDR1 KGHSH and CDR2 LQKENI. The CDR3 here is CASSLGLAGADEQFF.

According to its frequency, this clonotype is medium-sized. The genes are TRBV30 and TRBJ1-6. The CDR3 consists of 13 residues. Germline assignment: CDR1 GTSNPN and CDR2 SVGIG (reference sequence). CDR3 residues: CAWSEDGYSPLHF.